This T cell receptor beta chain originates from a study of tumor and adjacent non-tumor tissue in lung cancer. As for the study in general: Millions of productive TCRbeta reads were obtained per sample on average.

No cell sorting was done before RNA was extracted from the tissue. Unmatched junction bases numbered 8, after V lost 9 bases and J lost 3 bases. The CDR3 is made up of 15 amino acids. Looked up from germline, CDR1 is MRHNA and CDR2 is SNTAGT. A modified ARM-PCR protocol with three rounds of nested PCR amplified TCRbeta. One entry per CDR3 protein results from TCRdb running MiXCR on the multiplex PCR reads. The repertoire holds more than 85,000 distinct CDR3 sequences, with 84% as singletons. Sequenced input: lung tumor tissue. The sequence was collected from a man aged 65-85 years with non-small cell lung cancer. The V and J genes are TRBV6-4 and TRBJ2-2; 9 nucleotides align to TRBD2. CDR3 sequence (DNA): TGTGCCAGAAGTATGACTAGCGGAGACACCGGGGAGCTGTTTTTT. Translating it yields CARSMTSGDTGELFF.